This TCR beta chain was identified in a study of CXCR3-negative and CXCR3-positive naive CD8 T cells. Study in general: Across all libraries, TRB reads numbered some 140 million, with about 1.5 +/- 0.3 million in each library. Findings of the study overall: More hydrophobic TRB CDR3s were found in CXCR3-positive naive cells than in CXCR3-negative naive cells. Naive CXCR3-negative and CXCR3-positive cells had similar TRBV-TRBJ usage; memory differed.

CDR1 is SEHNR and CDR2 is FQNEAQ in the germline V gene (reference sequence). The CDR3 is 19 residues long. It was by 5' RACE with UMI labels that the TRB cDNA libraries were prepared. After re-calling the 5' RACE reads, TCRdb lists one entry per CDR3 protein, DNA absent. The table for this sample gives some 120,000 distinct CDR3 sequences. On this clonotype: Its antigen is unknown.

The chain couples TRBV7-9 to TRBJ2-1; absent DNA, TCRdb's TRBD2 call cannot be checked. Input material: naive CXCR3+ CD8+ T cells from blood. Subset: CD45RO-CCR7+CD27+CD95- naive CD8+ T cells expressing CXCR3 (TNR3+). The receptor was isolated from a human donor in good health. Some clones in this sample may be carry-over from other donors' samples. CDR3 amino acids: CASSSAGGAGGFSYNEQFF. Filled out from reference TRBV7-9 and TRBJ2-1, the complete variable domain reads DTGVSQNPRHKITKRGQNVTFRCDPISEHNRLYWYRQTLGQGPEFLTYFQNEAQLEKSRLLSDRFSAERPKGSFSTLEIQRTEQGDSAMYLCASSSAGGAGGFSYNEQFFGPGTRLTVL.